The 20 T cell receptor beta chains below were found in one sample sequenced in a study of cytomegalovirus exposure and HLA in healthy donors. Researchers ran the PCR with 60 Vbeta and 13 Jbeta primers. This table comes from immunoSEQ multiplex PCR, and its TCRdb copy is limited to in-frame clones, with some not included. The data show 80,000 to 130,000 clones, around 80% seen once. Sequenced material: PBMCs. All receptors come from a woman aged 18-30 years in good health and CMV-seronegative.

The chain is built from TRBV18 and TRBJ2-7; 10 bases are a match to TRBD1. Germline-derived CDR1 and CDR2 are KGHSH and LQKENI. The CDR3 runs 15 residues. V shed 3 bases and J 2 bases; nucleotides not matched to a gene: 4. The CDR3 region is CASSPPGTGAYEQYF. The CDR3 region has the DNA TGTGCCAGCTCACCCCCCGGGACAGGGGCCTACGAGCAGTACTTC.

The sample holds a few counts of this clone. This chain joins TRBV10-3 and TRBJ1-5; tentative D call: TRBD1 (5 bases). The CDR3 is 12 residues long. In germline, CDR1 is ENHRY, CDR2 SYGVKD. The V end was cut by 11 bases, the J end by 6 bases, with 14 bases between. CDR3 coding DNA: TGTGCCGTGGGGACGGAGGGTCAGCCCCAGCATTTT. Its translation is CAVGTEGQPQHF.

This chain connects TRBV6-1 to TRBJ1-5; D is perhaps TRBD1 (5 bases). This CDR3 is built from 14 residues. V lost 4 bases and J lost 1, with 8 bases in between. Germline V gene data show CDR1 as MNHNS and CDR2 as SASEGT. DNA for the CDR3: TGTGCCAGCAGTGCGGGGGAAAGCAATCAGCCCCAGCATTTT. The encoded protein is CASSAGESNQPQHF.

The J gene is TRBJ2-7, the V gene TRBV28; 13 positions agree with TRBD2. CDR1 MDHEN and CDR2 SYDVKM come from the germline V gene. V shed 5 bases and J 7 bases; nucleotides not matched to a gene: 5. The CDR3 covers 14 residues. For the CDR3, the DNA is TGTGCCAGCAGTATGGGACTAGCGGGAAGGGAGCAGTACTTC. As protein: CASSMGLAGREQYF.

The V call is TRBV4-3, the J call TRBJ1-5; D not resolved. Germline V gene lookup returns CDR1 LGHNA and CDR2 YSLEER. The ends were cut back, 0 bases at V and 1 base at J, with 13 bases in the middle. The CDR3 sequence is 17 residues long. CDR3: CASSQDLEGISNQPQHF. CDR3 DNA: TGCGCCAGCAGCCAAGATCTGGAGGGTATAAGCAATCAGCCCCAGCATTTT.

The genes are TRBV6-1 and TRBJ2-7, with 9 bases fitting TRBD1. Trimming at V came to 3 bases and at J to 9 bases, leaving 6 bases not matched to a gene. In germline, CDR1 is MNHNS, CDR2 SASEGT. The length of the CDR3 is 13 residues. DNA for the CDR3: TGTGCCAGCAGTGAGCGGACAGGGGCTGGGCAGTACTTC. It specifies CASSERTGAGQYF.

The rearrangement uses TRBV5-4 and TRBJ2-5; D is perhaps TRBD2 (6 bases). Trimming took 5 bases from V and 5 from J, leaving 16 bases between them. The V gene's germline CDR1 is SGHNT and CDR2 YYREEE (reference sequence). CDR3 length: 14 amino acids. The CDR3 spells CASSVRDSKETQYF. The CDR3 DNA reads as TGTGCCAGCAGTGTGCGGGACTCGAAGGAGACCCAGTACTTC.

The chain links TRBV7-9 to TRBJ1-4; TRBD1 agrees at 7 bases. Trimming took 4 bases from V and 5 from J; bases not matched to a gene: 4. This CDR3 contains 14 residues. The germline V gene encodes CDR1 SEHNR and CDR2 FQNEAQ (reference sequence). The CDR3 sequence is CASSSDRQNEKLFF. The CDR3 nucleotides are TGTGCCAGCAGCTCGGACAGGCAGAATGAAAAACTGTTTTTT.

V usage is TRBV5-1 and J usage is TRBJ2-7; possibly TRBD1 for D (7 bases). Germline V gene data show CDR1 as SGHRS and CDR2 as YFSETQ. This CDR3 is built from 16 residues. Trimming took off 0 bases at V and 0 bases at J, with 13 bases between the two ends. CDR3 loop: CASSLAAGGSSYEQYF. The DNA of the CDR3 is TGCGCCAGCAGCTTGGCGGCAGGGGGGTCCTCCTACGAGCAGTACTTC.

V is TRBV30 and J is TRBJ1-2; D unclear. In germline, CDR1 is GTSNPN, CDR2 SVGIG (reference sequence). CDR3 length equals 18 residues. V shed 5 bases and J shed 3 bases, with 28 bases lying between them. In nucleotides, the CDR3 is TGTGCCTGGGGTAGCTTTCGCTCGGGGTGGTTAAGGGACTATGGCTACACCTTC. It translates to CAWGSFRSGWLRDYGYTF. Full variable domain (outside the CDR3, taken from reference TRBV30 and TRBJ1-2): SQTIHQWPATLVQPVGSPLSLECTVEGTSNPNLYWYRQAAGRGLQLLFYSVGIGQISSEVPQNLSASRPQDRQFILSSKKLLLSDSGFYLCAWGSFRSGWLRDYGYTFGSGTRLTVV.

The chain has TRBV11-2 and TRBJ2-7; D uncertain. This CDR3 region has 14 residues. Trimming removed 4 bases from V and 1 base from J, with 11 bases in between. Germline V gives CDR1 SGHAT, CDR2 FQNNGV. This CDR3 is CASSSSLDSYEQYF. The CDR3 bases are TGTGCCAGCAGCTCATCCCTAGATTCCTACGAGCAGTACTTC.

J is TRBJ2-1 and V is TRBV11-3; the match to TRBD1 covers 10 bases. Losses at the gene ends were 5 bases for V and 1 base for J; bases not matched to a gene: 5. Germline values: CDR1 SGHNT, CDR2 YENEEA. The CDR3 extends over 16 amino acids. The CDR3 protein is CASSPRDRGSYNEQFF. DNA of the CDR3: TGTGCCAGCAGCCCCCGGGACAGGGGATCCTACAATGAGCAGTTCTTC.

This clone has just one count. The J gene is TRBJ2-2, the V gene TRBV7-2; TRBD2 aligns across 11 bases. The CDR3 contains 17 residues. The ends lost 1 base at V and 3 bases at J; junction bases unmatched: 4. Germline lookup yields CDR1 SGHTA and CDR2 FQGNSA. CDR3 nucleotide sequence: TGTGCCAGCAGCTTAGGGGTACTAGCGGGGGACACCGGGGAGCTGTTTTTT. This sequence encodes CASSLGVLAGDTGELFF. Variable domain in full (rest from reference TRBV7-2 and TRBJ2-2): GAGVSQSPSNKVTEKGKDVELRCDPISGHTALYWYRQSLGQGLEFLIYFQGNSAPDKSGLPSDRFSAERTGGSVSTLTIQRTQQEDSAVYLCASSLGVLAGDTGELFFGEGSRLTVL.

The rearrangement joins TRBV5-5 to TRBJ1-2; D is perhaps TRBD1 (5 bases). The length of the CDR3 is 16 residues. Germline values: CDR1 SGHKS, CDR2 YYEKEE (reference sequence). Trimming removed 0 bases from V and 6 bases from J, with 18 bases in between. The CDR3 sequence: CASSLVITGTLHGYTF. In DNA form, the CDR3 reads TGTGCCAGCAGCTTGGTTATCACCGGGACTCTACATGGCTACACCTTC.

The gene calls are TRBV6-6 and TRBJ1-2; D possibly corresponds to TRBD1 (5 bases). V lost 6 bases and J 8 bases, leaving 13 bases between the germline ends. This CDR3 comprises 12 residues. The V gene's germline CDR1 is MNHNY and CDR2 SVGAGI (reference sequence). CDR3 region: CASRLQGRGYTF. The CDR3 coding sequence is TGTGCCAGCAGACTCCAGGGTAGAGGCTACACCTTC.

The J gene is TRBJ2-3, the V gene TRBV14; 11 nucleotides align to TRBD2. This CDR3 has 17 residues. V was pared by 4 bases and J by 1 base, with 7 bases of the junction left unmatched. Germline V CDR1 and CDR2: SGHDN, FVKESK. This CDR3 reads CASSPRLAGWGTDTQYF. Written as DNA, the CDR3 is TGTGCCAGCAGCCCCCGACTAGCGGGATGGGGCACAGATACGCAGTATTTT.

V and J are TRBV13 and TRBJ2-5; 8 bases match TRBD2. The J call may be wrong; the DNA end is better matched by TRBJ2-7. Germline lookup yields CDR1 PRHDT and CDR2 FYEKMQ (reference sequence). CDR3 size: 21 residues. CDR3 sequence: CASSRDGSLAGETVFGYEQYF. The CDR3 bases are TGTGCCAGCAGCCGGGACGGATCCCTAGCGGGCGAAACGGTTTTTGGGTACGAGCAGTACTTC.

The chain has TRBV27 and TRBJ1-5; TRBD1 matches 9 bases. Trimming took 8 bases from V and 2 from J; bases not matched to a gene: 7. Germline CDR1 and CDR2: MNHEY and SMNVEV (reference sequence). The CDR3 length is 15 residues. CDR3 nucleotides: TGTGCCAGCGCCAGGACAGGGGTTGGCAATCAGCCCCAGCATTTT. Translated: CASARTGVGNQPQHF.

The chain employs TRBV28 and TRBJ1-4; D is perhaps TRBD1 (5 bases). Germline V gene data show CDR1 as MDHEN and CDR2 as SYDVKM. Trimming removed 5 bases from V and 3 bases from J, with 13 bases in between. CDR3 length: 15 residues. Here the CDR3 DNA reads TGTGCCAGCAGTGCGGACGTGGGGCCTAATGAAAAACTGTTTTTT. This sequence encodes CASSADVGPNEKLFF.

The CDR3 DNA reads as TGTGCCACCAACGAGGGCAAGGGCAATCAGCCCCAGCATTTT. This translates into CATNEGKGNQPQHF. The chain has TRBV15 and TRBJ1-5; no firm D call. The ends were cut back, 7 bases at V and 2 bases at J, with 12 bases in the middle. This CDR3 spans 14 amino acids. The germline V gene encodes CDR1 LNHNV and CDR2 YYDKDF (reference sequence).